The source of this T cell receptor (beta chain) is a study of T cell repertoires in cytomegalovirus infection. Points on this clonotype: The antigen is not known.

With 6 bases removed from V and 1 base from J, the gap between germline ends came to 10 bases. The germline gives CDR1 DFQATT, CDR2 SNEGSKA (reference sequence). The CDR3 runs 14 residues. TCRdb reprocessed the reads via MiXCR and lists one record per CDR3 protein. The table lists about 890,000 distinct CDR3 sequences, around 30% of them singletons. Study-wide points: Accumulated public TCR beta family frequency recognized individuals carrying CMV together with the relevant HLA.

Sequencing used cultured CD8+ T cells from PBMCs, obtained from culture after CMV antigen stimulation. The V gene is TRBV20-1, the J gene TRBJ2-6, with D possibly called TRBD1 or TRBD2 (6 bases each). This receptor was obtained from a human donor in good health (CMV status not recorded). Some clones in this sample may be carry-over from other donors' samples. The CDR3 spells CSALGGSGANVLTF. The CDR3 region has the DNA TGCAGTGCCCTAGGGGGGTCTGGGGCCAACGTCCTGACTTTC.